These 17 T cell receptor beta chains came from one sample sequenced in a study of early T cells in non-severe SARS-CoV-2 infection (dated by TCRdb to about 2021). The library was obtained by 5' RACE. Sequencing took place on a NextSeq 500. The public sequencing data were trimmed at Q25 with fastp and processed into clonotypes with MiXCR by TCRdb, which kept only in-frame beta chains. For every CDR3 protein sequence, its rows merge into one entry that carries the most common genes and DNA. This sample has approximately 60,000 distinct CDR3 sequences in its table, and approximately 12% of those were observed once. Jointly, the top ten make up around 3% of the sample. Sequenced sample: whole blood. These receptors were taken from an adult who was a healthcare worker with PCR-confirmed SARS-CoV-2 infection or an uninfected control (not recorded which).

CDR3 residues: CSVDGAGGPNNEQFF. In nucleotides, the CDR3 is TGCAGCGTTGACGGGGCGGGAGGGCCCAACAATGAGCAGTTCTTC. The chain couples TRBV29-1 to TRBJ2-1; 9 bases map to TRBD2. The J segment lost 5 bases and the V segment lost 3 bases, leaving 8 bases of the junction unmatched. The CDR3 contains 15 residues. Germline CDR1 is SQVTM and CDR2 is ANQGSEA.

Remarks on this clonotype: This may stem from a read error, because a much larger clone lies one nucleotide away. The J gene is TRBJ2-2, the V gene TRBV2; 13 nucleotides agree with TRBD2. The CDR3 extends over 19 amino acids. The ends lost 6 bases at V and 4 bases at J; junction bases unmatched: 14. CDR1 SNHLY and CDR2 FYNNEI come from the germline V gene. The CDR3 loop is CASRQGLAGLQRPTGELFF. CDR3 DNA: TGTGCCAGCAGGCAGGGACTAGCGGGACTACAACGACCCACCGGGGAGCTGTTTTTT.

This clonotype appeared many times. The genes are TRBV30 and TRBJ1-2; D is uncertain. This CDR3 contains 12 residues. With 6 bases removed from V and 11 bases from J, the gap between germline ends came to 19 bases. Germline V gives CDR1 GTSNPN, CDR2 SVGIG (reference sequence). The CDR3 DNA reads TGTGCCTGCAGACTGGACGGTCGGGGTTACACCTTC. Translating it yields CACRLDGRGYTF.

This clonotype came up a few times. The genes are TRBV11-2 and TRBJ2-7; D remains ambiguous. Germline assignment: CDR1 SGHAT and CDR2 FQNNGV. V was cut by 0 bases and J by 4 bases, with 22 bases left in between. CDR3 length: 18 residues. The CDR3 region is CASSLDPRAASQTYEQYF. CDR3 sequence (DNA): TGTGCCAGCAGCTTAGATCCAAGGGCTGCCTCACAAACGTACGAGCAGTACTTC.

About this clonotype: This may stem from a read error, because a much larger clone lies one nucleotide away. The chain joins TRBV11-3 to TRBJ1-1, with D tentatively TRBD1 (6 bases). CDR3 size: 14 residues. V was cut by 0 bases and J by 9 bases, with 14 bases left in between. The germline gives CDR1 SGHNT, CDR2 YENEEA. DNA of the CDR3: TGTGCCAGCAGCTTAGATTTGGCAGGGGAAAAAGCTTTCTTT. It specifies CASSLDLAGEKAFF.

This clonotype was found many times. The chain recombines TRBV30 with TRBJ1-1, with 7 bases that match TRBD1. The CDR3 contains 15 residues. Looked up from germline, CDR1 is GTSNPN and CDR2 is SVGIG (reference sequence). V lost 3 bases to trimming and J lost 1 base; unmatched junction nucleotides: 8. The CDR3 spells CAWRPPGTANTEAFF. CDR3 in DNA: TGTGCCTGGAGACCACCCGGGACAGCGAACACTGAAGCTTTCTTT.

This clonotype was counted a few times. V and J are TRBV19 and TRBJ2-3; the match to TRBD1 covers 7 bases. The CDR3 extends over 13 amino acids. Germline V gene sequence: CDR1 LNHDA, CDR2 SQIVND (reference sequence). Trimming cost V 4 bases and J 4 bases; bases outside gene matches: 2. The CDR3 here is CASSTGQPDTQYF. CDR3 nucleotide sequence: TGTGCCAGTAGTACGGGACAGCCAGATACGCAGTATTTT.

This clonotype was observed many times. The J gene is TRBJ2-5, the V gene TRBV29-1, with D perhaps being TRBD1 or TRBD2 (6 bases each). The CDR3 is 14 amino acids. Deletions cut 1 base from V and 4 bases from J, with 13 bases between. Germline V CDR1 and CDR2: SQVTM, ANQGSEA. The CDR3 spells CSVEARGAGETQYF. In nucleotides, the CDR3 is TGCAGCGTTGAAGCCAGGGGAGCGGGAGAGACCCAGTACTTC. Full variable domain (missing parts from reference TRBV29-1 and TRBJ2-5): SAVISQKPSRDICQRGTSLTIQCQVDSQVTMMFWYRQQPGQSLTLIATANQGSEATYESGFVIDKFPISRPNLTFSTLTVSNMSPEDSSIYLCSVEARGAGETQYFGPGTRLLVL.

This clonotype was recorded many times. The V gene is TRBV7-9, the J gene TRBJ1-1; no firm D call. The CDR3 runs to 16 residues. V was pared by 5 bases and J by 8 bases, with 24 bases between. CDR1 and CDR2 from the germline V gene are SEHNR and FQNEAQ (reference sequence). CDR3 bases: TGTGCCAGCAGCCCCGGGCCAGCGGCCCGGATAAGCGAAGCTTTCTTT. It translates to CASSPGPAARISEAFF.

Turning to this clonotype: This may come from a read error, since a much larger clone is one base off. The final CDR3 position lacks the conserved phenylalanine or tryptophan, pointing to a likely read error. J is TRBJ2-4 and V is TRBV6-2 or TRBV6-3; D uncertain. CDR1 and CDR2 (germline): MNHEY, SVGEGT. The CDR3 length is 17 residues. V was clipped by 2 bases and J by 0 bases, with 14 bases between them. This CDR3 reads CASSYPPPALAKNIQYL. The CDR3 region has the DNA TGTGCCAGCAGTTACCCGCCCCCGGCCCTAGCCAAAAACATTCAGTACCTC.

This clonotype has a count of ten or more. CDR3 loop: CASSPRAGLSTGELFF. In DNA form, the CDR3 reads TGTGCCAGCAGCCCTAGAGCGGGACTGAGCACCGGGGAGCTGTTTTTT. This chain links TRBV7-3 with TRBJ2-2, with 7 bases identical to TRBD2. The CDR3 covers 16 residues. With V trimmed by 5 bases and J by 4 bases, 10 bases remained unmatched. Germline V gene data show CDR1 as SGHTA and CDR2 as FQGTGA. Full variable domain (rest looked up from reference TRBV7-3 and TRBJ2-2): GAGVSQTPSNKVTEKGKYVELRCDPISGHTALYWYRQSLGQGPEFLIYFQGTGAADDSGLPNDRFFAVRPEGSVSTLKIQRTERGDSAVYLCASSPRAGLSTGELFFGEGSRLTVL.

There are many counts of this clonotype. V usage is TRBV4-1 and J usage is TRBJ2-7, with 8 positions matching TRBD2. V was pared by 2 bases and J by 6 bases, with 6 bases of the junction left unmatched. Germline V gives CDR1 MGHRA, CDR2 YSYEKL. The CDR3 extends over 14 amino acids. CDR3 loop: CASSQPGLAVEQYF. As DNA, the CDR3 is TGCGCCAGCAGCCAACCTGGACTAGCTGTCGAGCAGTACTTC.

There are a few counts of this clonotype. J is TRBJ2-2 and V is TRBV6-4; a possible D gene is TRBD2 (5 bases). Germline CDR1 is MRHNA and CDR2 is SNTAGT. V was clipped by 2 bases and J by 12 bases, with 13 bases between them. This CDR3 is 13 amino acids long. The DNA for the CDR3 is TGTGCCAGCAGTGACGAGGGCAGAGCCCAGCTGTTTTTT. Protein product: CASSDEGRAQLFF.

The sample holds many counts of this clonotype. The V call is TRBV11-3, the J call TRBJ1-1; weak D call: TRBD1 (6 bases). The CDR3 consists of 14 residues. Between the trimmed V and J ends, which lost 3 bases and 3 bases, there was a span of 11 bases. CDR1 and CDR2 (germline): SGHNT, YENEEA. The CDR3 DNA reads TGTGCCAGCAGCTTTCAGGGGCAGGACACTGAAGCTTTCTTT. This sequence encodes CASSFQGQDTEAFF. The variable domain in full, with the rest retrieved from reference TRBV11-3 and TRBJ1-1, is EAGVVQSPRYKIIEKKQPVAFWCNPISGHNTLYWYLQNLGQGPELLIRYENEEAVDDSQLPKDRFSAERLKGVDSTLKIQPAELGDSAVYLCASSFQGQDTEAFFGQGTRLTVV.

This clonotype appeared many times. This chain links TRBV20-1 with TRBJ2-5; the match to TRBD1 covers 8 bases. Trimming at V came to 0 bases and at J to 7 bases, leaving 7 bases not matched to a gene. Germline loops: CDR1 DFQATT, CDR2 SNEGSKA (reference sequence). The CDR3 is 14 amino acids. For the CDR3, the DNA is TGCAGTGCTAGAGAAGAGGACAGGGAATGGACCCAGTACTTC. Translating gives CSAREEDREWTQYF.

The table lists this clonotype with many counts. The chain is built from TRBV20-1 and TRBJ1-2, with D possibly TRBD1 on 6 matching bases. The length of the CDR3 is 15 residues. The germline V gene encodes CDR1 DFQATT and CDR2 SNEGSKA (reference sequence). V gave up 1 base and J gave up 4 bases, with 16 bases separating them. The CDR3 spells CSARGPGQGTYGYTF. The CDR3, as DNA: TGCAGTGCTAGAGGACCGGGACAAGGGACCTATGGCTACACCTTC.

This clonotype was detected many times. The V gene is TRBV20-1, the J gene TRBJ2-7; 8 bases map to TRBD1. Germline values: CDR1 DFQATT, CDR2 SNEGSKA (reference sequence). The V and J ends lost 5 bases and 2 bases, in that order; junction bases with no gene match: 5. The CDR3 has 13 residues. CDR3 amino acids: CSAGDRQTYEQYF. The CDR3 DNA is TGCAGTGCTGGGGACAGGCAAACCTACGAGCAGTACTTC.